These 2 T cell receptor beta chains were sequenced from one sample in a study of CD8 T cells in ankylosing spondylitis. TCRdb re-called the 5' RACE reads with MiXCR, one entry per CDR3 protein. The sample contains approximately 300,000 distinct CDR3 sequences, around 21% of which appear only once. The sample comprised blood, either unsorted or a sorted T cell fraction (not recorded which). Receptor source: a female donor with ankylosing spondylitis or in good health (not recorded which).

The chain joins TRBV19 to TRBJ2-7, with TRBD1 as a possible D gene (6 bases). Trimming left V 7 bases short and J 2 bases short, with 12 bases between. This CDR3 is built from 13 residues. Per germline, CDR1 LNHDA and CDR2 SQIVND (reference sequence). DNA for the CDR3: TGTGCCAGTAAGGAGGCAGGGGCCTACGAGCAGTACTTC. Residues: CASKEAGAYEQYF.

This chain uses TRBV29-1 with TRBJ2-2; 7 bases fit TRBD2. This CDR3 is 14 amino acids long. Germline-derived CDR1 and CDR2 are SQVTM and ANQGSEA. J gave up 8 bases and V 6 bases, and 12 bases lay outside the gene matches. CDR3 region: CSVRPRGVAGELFF. The CDR3 DNA reads as TGCAGCGTCAGGCCCCGGGGGGTTGCGGGGGAGCTGTTTTTT.